This note documents a single T cell receptor (beta chain) sequence. The CDR3 loop spans 14 amino acids. Germline V lookup: CDR1 PRHDT, CDR2 FYEKMQ (reference sequence). The germline V and J ends were trimmed by 4 bases and 6 bases, with 15 bases remaining between them. The data were obtained in a study of T cell changes during pregnancy in multiple sclerosis. Data came from immunoSEQ multiplex PCR; TCRdb stores just in-frame clones and leaves some out. The table lists about 70,000 clones, almost 95% of them singletons, with approximately 3% in the top ten. The receptor was isolated from a female donor in good health, enrolled as a control in a pregnancy study. Sequencing was performed on CD8+ T cells from peripheral blood mononuclear cells, taken in the third trimester of pregnancy. This sequence joins TRBV13 and TRBJ1-1; a possible D gene is TRBD1 (5 bases). In nucleotides, the CDR3 is TGTGCCAGCAGCTCGGTCCCTCAGGGATCTGAAGCTTTCTTT. This gives the protein CASSSVPQGSEAFF. Together with reference TRBV13 and TRBJ1-1, the CDR3 gives the full variable domain: AAGVIQSPRHLIKEKRETATLKCYPIPRHDTVYWYQQGPGQDPQFLISFYEKMQSDKGSIPDRFSAQQFSDYHSELNMSSLELGDSALYFCASSSVPQGSEAFFGQGTRLTVV.